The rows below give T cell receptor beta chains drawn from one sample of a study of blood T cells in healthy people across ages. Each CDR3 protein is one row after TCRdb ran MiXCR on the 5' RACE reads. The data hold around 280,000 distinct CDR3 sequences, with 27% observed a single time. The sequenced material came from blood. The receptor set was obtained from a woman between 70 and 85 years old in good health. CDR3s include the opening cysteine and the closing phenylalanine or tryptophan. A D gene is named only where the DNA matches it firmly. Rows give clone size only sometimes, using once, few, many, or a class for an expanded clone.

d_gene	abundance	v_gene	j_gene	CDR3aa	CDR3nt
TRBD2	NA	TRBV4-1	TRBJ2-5	CASSLLAGGTGAETQYF	TGCGCCAGCAGCCTCCTAGCGGGGGGGACAGGGGCAGAGACCCAGTACTTC
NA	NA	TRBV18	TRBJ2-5	CAGSPPGQEETQYF	TGTGCCGGCTCACCACCAGGTCAGGAGGAGACCCAGTACTTC
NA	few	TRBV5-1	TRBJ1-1	CASSIQGPNTEAFF	TGCGCCAGCAGCATACAGGGCCCGAACACTGAAGCTTTCTTT
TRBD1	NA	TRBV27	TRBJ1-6	CASRDRGLNSPLHF	TGTGCCAGCAGGGACAGGGGGCTAAATTCACCCCTCCACTTT
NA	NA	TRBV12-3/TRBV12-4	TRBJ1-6	CASSLNPGNSPLHF	TGTGCCAGCAGCCTAAACCCAGGAAATTCACCCCTCCACTTT
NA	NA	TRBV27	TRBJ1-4	CATAGGTREKLFF	TGTGCCACCGCGGGGGGGACTCGGGAAAAACTGTTTTTT
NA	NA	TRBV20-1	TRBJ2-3	CSAPLLGSDTQYF	TGCAGTGCCCCCCTGTTGGGTTCAGATACGCAGTATTTT
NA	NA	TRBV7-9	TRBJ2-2	CASSFSQNTGELFF	TGTGCCAGCAGCTTTTCCCAGAACACCGGGGAGCTGTTTTTT
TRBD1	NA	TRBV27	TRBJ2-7	CASSERQGTSYEQYF	TGTGCCAGCAGTGAGCGACAGGGAACATCCTACGAGCAGTACTTC
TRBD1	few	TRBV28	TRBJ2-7	CASKGQVYEQYF	TGTGCCAGCAAAGGACAGGTCTACGAGCAGTACTTC
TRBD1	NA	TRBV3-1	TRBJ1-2	CASSPGTGGRVGYGYTF	TGTGCCAGCAGTCCCGGGACAGGGGGCAGGGTTGGCTATGGCTACACCTTC
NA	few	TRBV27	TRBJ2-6	CASSLGGSKERAGANVLTF	TGTGCCAGCAGTTTAGGGGGGTCTAAGGAACGGGCTGGGGCCAACGTCCTGACTTTC
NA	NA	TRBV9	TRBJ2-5	CASSARSGQETQYF	TGTGCCAGCAGCGCACGGAGCGGACAAGAGACCCAGTACTTC
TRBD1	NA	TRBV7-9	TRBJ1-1	CASSLGTVMNTEAFF	TGTGCCAGCAGCCTCGGGACAGTCATGAACACTGAAGCTTTCTTT
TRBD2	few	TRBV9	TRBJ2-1	CASSPLGLAGVNEQFF	TGTGCCAGCAGCCCCCTGGGACTAGCGGGAGTGAATGAGCAGTTCTTC
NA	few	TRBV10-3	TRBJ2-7	CAISLRANEQYF	TGTGCCATCAGTTTGAGAGCTAACGAGCAGTACTTC
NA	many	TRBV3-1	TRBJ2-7	CASSLLDEQYF	TGTGCCAGCAGCCTATTAGACGAGCAGTACTTC
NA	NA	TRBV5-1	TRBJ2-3	CASNAGKSTDTQYF	TGCGCCAGCAACGCGGGGAAAAGCACAGATACGCAGTATTTT
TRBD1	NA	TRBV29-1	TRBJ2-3	CSVEVNTGGTDTQYF	TGCAGCGTTGAAGTCAATACAGGGGGCACAGATACGCAGTATTTT
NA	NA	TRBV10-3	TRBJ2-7	CAIRTRDEQYF	TGTGCCATCAGGACCAGGGACGAGCAGTACTTC
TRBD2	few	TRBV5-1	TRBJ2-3	CASSTGTGGSDTQYF	TGCGCCAGCAGCACTGGGACGGGAGGGTCCGATACGCAGTATTTT
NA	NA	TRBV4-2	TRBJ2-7	CASSQDSGEQYF	TGTGCCAGCAGCCAAGATTCTGGGGAGCAGTACTTC
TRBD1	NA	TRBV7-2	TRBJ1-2	CASTDRGAHGHTF	TGTGCCAGCACCGACAGGGGGGCACATGGCCACACCTTC
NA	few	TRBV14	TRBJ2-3	CASSQEARIRTQYF	TGTGCCAGCAGCCAAGAGGCTAGAATTAGAACGCAGTATTTT
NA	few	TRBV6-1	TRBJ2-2	CASSDKNTGELFF	TGTGCCAGCAGTGACAAGAACACCGGGGAGCTGTTTTTT
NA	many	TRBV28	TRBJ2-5	CASSPRTGQETQYF	TGTGCCAGCAGCCCGAGGACGGGACAAGAGACCCAGTACTTC
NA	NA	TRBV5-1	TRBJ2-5	CASSLEDVRGETQYF	TGCGCCAGCAGCTTGGAAGATGTTCGGGGGGAGACCCAGTACTTC
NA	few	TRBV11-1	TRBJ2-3	CASSLGIEGADTQYF	TGTGCCAGCAGCTTAGGCATAGAAGGAGCGGATACGCAGTATTTT
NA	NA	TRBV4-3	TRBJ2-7	CASSQTERASKTEQYF	TGCGCCAGCAGCCAAACCGAACGGGCTAGTAAAACCGAGCAGTACTTC
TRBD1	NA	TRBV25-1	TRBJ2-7	CASSERTGGTYEQYF	TGTGCCAGCAGTGAACGGACAGGGGGAACCTACGAGCAGTACTTC
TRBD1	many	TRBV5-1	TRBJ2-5	CASSEGQQETQYF	TGCGCCAGCAGCGAGGGACAGCAAGAGACCCAGTACTTC
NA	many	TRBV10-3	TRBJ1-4	CAISDGANEKLFF	TGTGCCATCAGTGATGGAGCGAATGAAAAACTGTTTTTT
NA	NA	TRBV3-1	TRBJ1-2	CASSQRPAPYGYTF	TGTGCCAGCAGCCAACGCCCGGCCCCCTATGGCTACACCTTC
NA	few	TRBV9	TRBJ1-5	CASSVEGGLEPQHF	TGTGCCAGCAGCGTAGAGGGCGGTCTCGAGCCCCAGCATTTT
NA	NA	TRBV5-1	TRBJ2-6	CASSGQSFRGANVLTF	TGCGCCAGCAGCGGGCAGTCCTTCCGGGGAGCCAACGTCCTGACTTTC
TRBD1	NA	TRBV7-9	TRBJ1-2	CASSSHGQGAYGYTF	TGTGCCAGCAGCTCCCACGGACAGGGGGCATACGGCTACACCTTC
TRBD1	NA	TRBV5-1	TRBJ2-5	CASTPTGVGETQYF	TGCGCCAGCACCCCCACAGGGGTAGGAGAGACCCAGTACTTC
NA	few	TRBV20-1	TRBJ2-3	CSARFGGEYTDTQYF	TGCAGTGCTAGATTTGGGGGAGAATACACAGATACGCAGTATTTT
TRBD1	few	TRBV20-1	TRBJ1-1	CSASRTGMEAEAFF	TGCAGTGCTAGCAGGACAGGGATGGAGGCTGAAGCTTTCTTT
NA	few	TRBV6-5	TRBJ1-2	CASSSPTGTIYGYTF	TGTGCCAGCTCGTCCCCCACCGGGACCATCTATGGCTACACCTTC
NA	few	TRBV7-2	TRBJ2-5	CASSLVLAEETQYF	TGTGCCAGCAGCTTAGTGCTAGCAGAAGAGACCCAGTACTTC
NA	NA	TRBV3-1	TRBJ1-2	CASSQVPDHYGYTF	TGTGCCAGCAGTCAAGTCCCGGACCACTATGGCTACACCTTC
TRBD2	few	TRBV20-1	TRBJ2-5	CSARAGTTRQEIQYF	TGCAGTGCTAGAGCGGGGACTACTAGACAAGAGATCCAGTACTTC
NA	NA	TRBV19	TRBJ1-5	CASSNQYQPQHF	TGTGCCAGTAGTAACCAATATCAGCCCCAGCATTTT
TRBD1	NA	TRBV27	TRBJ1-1	CASSVLQGSWAFF	TGTGCCAGCAGTGTACTACAGGGGAGTTGGGCTTTCTTT
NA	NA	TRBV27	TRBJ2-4	CASSFGDAKNIQYF	TGTGCCAGCAGTTTCGGTGACGCCAAAAACATTCAGTACTTC
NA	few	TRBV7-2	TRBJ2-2	CASSLAKGSGELFF	TGTGCCAGCAGCTTAGCGAAAGGGTCCGGGGAGCTGTTTTTT
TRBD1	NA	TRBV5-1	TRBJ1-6	CASSGTVGNSPLHF	TGCGCCAGCAGCGGGACAGTTGGGAATTCACCCCTCCACTTT
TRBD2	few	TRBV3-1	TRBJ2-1	CASSQSAGANEQFF	TGTGCCAGCAGCCAGTCAGCGGGGGCCAATGAGCAGTTCTTC
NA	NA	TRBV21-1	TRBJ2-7	CASSETSRPGREGEQYF	TGTGCCAGCAGCGAGACATCTCGACCAGGGCGGGAAGGCGAGCAGTACTTC
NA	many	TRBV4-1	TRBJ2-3	CASSPLTETSTDTQYF	TGCGCCAGCAGCCCCCTGACTGAAACTAGCACAGATACGCAGTATTTT
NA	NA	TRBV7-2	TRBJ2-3	CASSSGRPGTDTQYF	TGTGCCAGCAGCTCTGGGAGGCCCGGCACAGATACGCAGTATTTT
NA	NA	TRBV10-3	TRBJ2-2	CATTGAGELFF	TGTGCCACCACGGGGGCCGGGGAGCTGTTTTTT